These 14 T cell receptor beta chains originate from one sample sequenced in a study of OX40 agonist ivuxolimab in advanced cancers. This table comes from immunoSEQ multiplex PCR, and its TCRdb copy is limited to in-frame clones, with some not included. Of 60,000 to 75,000 clones in the sample, roughly 83% were seen once. The specimen was CD4+ or CD8+ T cells sorted from blood, collected in a trial of the OX40 agonist ivuxolimab. All receptors come from an adult with an advanced solid tumor such as melanoma, head and neck, liver or kidney cancer.

V usage is TRBV28 and J usage is TRBJ2-5, with a possible D match to TRBD2 (9 bases). CDR3 length equals 18 residues. Germline CDR1 MDHEN, CDR2 SYDVKM. Trimming stripped 6 bases from V and 5 bases from J, with 28 bases between. CDR3 nucleotide sequence: TGTGCCAGCAGCCGGCTAGCGGGACAGGTGACCTCATGGGAGACCCAGTACTTC. This sequence encodes CASSRLAGQVTSWETQYF.

This clone was detected only once. V gene TRBV7-6 combines with J gene TRBJ1-3; D might be TRBD1 (6 bases). CDR3 size: 16 residues. Germline V lookup: CDR1 SGHVS, CDR2 FNYEAQ. V gave up 6 bases and J gave up 2 bases, with 17 bases separating them. CDR3 in DNA: TGTGCCAGCAGTTCCATTGAAACAGGGACTGGAAACACCATATATTTT. Translated, it gives CASSSIETGTGNTIYF.

The chain employs TRBV27 and TRBJ2-3; D is unclear. The V gene's germline CDR1 is MNHEY and CDR2 SMNVEV (reference sequence). The CDR3 runs 17 residues. V lost 3 bases, J lost 0 bases, and 16 bases lay in between. The CDR3 protein is CASSFRSSGSSTDTQYF. CDR3 nucleotide sequence: TGTGCCAGCAGTTTCAGGTCATCGGGTTCTAGCACAGATACGCAGTATTTT.

V gene TRBV11-2 combines with J gene TRBJ1-2; D is uncertain. The CDR3 is 16 residues long. The germline V gene encodes CDR1 SGHAT and CDR2 FQNNGV. V gave up 5 bases and J gave up 0 bases, with 16 bases separating them. As DNA, the CDR3 is TGTGCCAGCAGCCCCTGGGGTTTCGAAGCTAACTATGGCTACACCTTC. This gives the protein CASSPWGFEANYGYTF. Based on the CDR3 plus reference TRBV11-2 and TRBJ1-2, the full variable domain is EAGVAQSPRYKIIEKRQSVAFWCNPISGHATLYWYQQILGQGPKLLIQFQNNGVVDDSQLPKDRFSAERLKGVDSTLKIQPAKLEDSAVYLCASSPWGFEANYGYTFGSGTRLTVV.

The gene calls are TRBV7-9 and TRBJ2-1, with D perhaps matching TRBD1 (5 bases). V lost 5 bases and J lost 0, with 11 bases in between. The CDR3 has 15 residues. Germline V gene data show CDR1 as SEHNR and CDR2 as FQNEAQ (reference sequence). The CDR3 sequence is CASSLRGSSYNEQFF. In DNA, the CDR3 is TGTGCCAGCAGCCTAAGGGGAAGCTCCTACAATGAGCAGTTCTTC.

This clone was counted a few times. The gene calls are TRBV6-5 and TRBJ2-7; D may be TRBD1 (5 bases). The germline gives CDR1 MNHEY, CDR2 SVGAGI. The CDR3 has 13 residues. The ends were cut back, 0 bases at V and 2 bases at J, with 5 bases in the middle. The CDR3 sequence: CASSYSRAYEQYF. The DNA for the CDR3 is TGTGCCAGCAGTTACTCCAGGGCCTACGAGCAGTACTTC.

This clone was recorded once. V usage is TRBV28 and J usage is TRBJ2-1; 7 nucleotides align to TRBD2. Trimming removed 1 base from V and 0 bases from J; junction bases left unmatched: 15. This CDR3 is built from 20 residues. In germline, CDR1 is MDHEN, CDR2 SYDVKM. DNA for the CDR3: TGTGCCAGCAGTTTATTGGGCGGGGGAGCCCCGGGGAGCTCCTACAATGAGCAGTTCTTC. Translating it yields CASSLLGGGAPGSSYNEQFF.

The CDR3 is CASSQVAEAGYTF. The CDR3 nucleotides are TGTGCCAGCAGCCAAGTGGCCGAAGCGGGCTACACCTTC. The rearrangement uses TRBV4-2 and TRBJ1-2; D gene uncertain. The ends were cut back, 1 base at V and 8 bases at J, with 11 bases in the middle. The CDR3 has 13 residues. Germline V gene lookup returns CDR1 LGHNA and CDR2 YNFKEQ.

This chain uses TRBV19 with TRBJ1-1; no clear D. This CDR3 region has 13 residues. Deletions cut 3 bases from V and 1 base from J, with 6 bases between. From germline, CDR1 is LNHDA and CDR2 SQIVND (reference sequence). CDR3 sequence (DNA): TGTGCCAGTAGTATCATTGGGAACACTGAAGCTTTCTTT. Protein: CASSIIGNTEAFF.

V usage is TRBV7-3 and J usage is TRBJ1-6; perhaps TRBD1 as D (5 bases). This CDR3 is built from 15 residues. The V gene lost 5 bases and the J gene lost 7 bases, with 15 bases spanning the gap. Germline-derived CDR1 and CDR2 are SGHTA and FQGTGA. CDR3 DNA sequence: TGTGCCAGCAGCCCCGTGGGGGGGAACAATTCACCCCTCCACTTT. Its translation: CASSPVGGNNSPLHF.

This chain uses TRBV28 with TRBJ2-1; D ambiguous. Trimming removed 0 bases at V and 8 bases at J, with 5 bases between. CDR1 and CDR2 (germline): MDHEN, SYDVKM. The CDR3 contains 12 residues. CDR3 sequence (DNA): TGTGCCAGCAGTTTATGGGGGTATGAGCAGTTCTTC. It codes for CASSLWGYEQFF.

The chain has TRBV6-6 and TRBJ2-5, with D perhaps TRBD1 or TRBD2 (5 bases each). CDR3 length: 12 residues. Looked up from germline, CDR1 is MNHNY and CDR2 is SVGAGI (reference sequence). V lost 11 bases to trimming and J lost 5 bases, with 15 bases between them. The DNA of the CDR3 is TGTGCCGGGTCTCAGGGCGGGGAGACCCAGTACTTC. It yields the protein CAGSQGGETQYF.

J is TRBJ1-6 and V is TRBV4-3, with D possibly matching TRBD1 (6 bases). V was trimmed by 6 bases and J by 5 bases, leaving 14 bases between them. The CDR3 is 15 amino acids. The germline CDR1 and CDR2 sequences are LGHNA and YSLEER. As DNA, the CDR3 is TGCGCCAGCAGACTACAGGGCTATGATAATTCACCCCTCCACTTT. As protein: CASRLQGYDNSPLHF.

This chain links TRBV7-9 with TRBJ1-1, with 8 bases identical to TRBD1. The CDR3 is 13 amino acids. The trim removed 2 bases at V and 4 bases at J, leaving 0 bases unmatched. Germline CDR1 and CDR2: SEHNR and FQNEAQ (reference sequence). CDR3 sequence: CASSLTGGTEAFF. CDR3 nucleotides: TGTGCCAGCAGCTTAACAGGGGGCACTGAAGCTTTCTTT. Full variable domain (remainder filled in from reference TRBV7-9 and TRBJ1-1): DTGVSQNPRHKITKRGQNVTFRCDPISEHNRLYWYRQTLGQGPEFLTYFQNEAQLEKSRLLSDRFSAERPKGSFSTLEIQRTEQGDSAMYLCASSLTGGTEAFFGQGTRLTVV.